These 6 T cell receptor beta chains were all obtained from the same sample, sequenced in a study of CD8 T cells in Susac syndrome. cDNA came from roughly 0.5 to 1 ug RNA primed by random hexamers. MiXCR, run by TCRdb on the immunoSEQ multiplex PCR reads, gives a single entry per CDR3 protein. The sample shows under 200,000 distinct CDR3 sequences, approximately 95% of them seen only once. The sequencing input was CD4+ T cells from PBMCs. These receptors all come from a human donor with Susac syndrome.

This sequence joins TRBV12-3 or TRBV12-4 and TRBJ2-3, with D unresolved. The V and J ends lost 4 bases and 0 bases respectively, with 5 bases between them. The CDR3 contains 13 residues. The CDR3 loop is CASSSDSTDTQYF. CDR3 nucleotides: TGTGCCAGCAGTTCCGACAGCACAGATACGCAGTATTTT.

The chain has TRBV14 and TRBJ1-2, with D unclear. The CDR3 runs to 15 residues. V dropped 3 bases and J dropped 0 bases, with 11 bases sitting between them. In germline, CDR1 is SGHDN, CDR2 FVKESK. The DNA for the CDR3 is TGTGCCAGCAGCCATGGGCATCCGGCTAACTATGGCTACACCTTC. It yields the protein CASSHGHPANYGYTF.

The chain has TRBV27 and TRBJ2-5; 8 bases agree with TRBD1. The CDR3 has 15 residues. Germline assignment: CDR1 MNHEY and CDR2 SMNVEV (reference sequence). With 5 bases clipped from V and 3 bases from J, the junction kept 8 bases outside the gene matches. The CDR3 region is CASSTDRGRKETQYF. The CDR3 DNA sequence: TGTGCCAGCAGTACAGACAGGGGTCGCAAAGAGACCCAGTACTTC.

The genes are TRBV20-1 and TRBJ2-1; D not certain. V was trimmed by 3 bases and J by 4 bases, leaving 13 bases between them. This CDR3 comprises 14 residues. Germline lookup yields CDR1 DFQATT and CDR2 SNEGSKA (reference sequence). This chain's CDR3 is CSARDVGSYNEQFF. CDR3 DNA: TGCAGTGCTAGGGACGTTGGGTCTTACAATGAGCAGTTCTTC.

The chain has TRBV7-2 and TRBJ2-7; TRBD2 aligns across 8 bases. The CDR3 is 16 residues long. CDR1 and CDR2 from the germline V gene are SGHTA and FQGNSA. The J segment lost 2 bases and the V segment lost 5 bases, leaving 11 bases of the junction unmatched. The CDR3 here is CASSGYGAGVTYEQYF. CDR3 nucleotide sequence: TGTGCCAGCAGCGGGTACGGAGCGGGAGTAACCTACGAGCAGTACTTC.

The chain joins TRBV28 to TRBJ1-5; no definite D call. Germline CDR1 is MDHEN and CDR2 is SYDVKM. V dropped 2 bases and J dropped 5 bases, with 7 bases sitting between them. The CDR3 is 13 residues long. The CDR3 loop is CASSLPGDQPQHF. CDR3 DNA: TGTGCCAGCAGTTTACCCGGAGATCAGCCCCAGCATTTT.